Given below is one T cell receptor beta chain in context. Other DNA sequences from this sample encode an identical CDR3 as well. This entry belongs to a study of shared clonotypes between healthy human individuals. Assay: immunoSEQ multiplex PCR; the TCRdb copy retains only in-frame clones and omits some. The data show 2,500,000 or so clones, 85% to 95% seen once. V gave up 2 bases and J gave up 1 base, with 6 bases separating them. In germline, CDR1 is MNHNY, CDR2 SVGAGI (reference sequence). CDR3 length: 14 amino acids. The sequencing input was naive CD4+ T cells from PBMCs. Subset of the sample: CD45RA+ positively selected. The TCR was taken from a man between 18 and 29 years old in good health. Some clones in this sample may be carry-over from other donors' samples. This sequence joins TRBV6-6 and TRBJ1-3; D uncertain. The CDR3 bases are TGTGCCAGCAGTTACCAAGGGTCTGGAAACACCATATATTTT. Translation gives CASSYQGSGNTIYF.